This record concerns one T cell receptor beta chain sequence. The sample originates from a study of cytomegalovirus exposure and HLA in healthy donors. In the PCR, 60 Vbeta and 13 Jbeta primers were used. Method: immunoSEQ multiplex PCR; TCRdb's copy keeps in-frame clones and lacks some. The sample includes 100,000 to 150,000 clones, about 81% of them seen just once. Sequenced material: PBMCs. The clonotype originates from a woman aged 25 to 39 in good health and CMV-seronegative.

The CDR3 DNA is TGTGCCAGTAGTCCCAATGGGAGAGGTTCCACAGATACGCAGTATTTT. Translation: CASSPNGRGSTDTQYF. The chain links TRBV19 to TRBJ2-3; D may be TRBD2 (5 bases). The ends were cut back, 5 bases at V and 2 bases at J, with 17 bases in the middle. Germline CDR1 and CDR2: LNHDA and SQIVND (reference sequence). This CDR3 is built from 16 residues. Full variable domain (missing parts from reference TRBV19 and TRBJ2-3): DGGITQSPKYLFRKEGQNVTLSCEQNLNHDAMYWYRQDPGQGLRLIYYSQIVNDFQKGDIAEGYSVSREKKESFPLTVTSAQKNPTAFYLCASSPNGRGSTDTQYFGPGTRLTVL.